The clone carrying this TCR beta chain was observed a single time. This sample is part of a study of blood T cell repertoires in COVID-19. Overall study context: From T cells, B-cell-depleted T cells, or PBMCs came the material, which was cDNA or gDNA.

Trimming pared 0 bases from V and 0 bases from J, leaving 10 bases between. Germline V lookup: CDR1 SGHRS, CDR2 YFSETQ. The CDR3 loop spans 15 amino acids. In the authors' methods: It was from reference gene primer amplification that nucleated cell counts were estimated. TCRdb keeps only in-frame clones here, not all; method: immunoSEQ multiplex PCR. V, J and clone size derive from that table, while D and trimming were established from the DNA sequence. This table has under 250,000 clones, 80% to 90% appearing once. The chain couples TRBV5-1 to TRBJ2-7; D possibly corresponds to TRBD1 (5 bases). The sample taken for sequencing was peripheral blood. This TCR derives from a middle-aged man with acute or convalescent COVID-19. This chain's CDR3 is CASSLAWGNSYEQYF. The CDR3 DNA follows: TGCGCCAGCAGCTTGGCCTGGGGCAACTCCTACGAGCAGTACTTC.